These 13 T cell receptor beta chains were sequenced from one sample in a study of control samples from healthy donors and cancer patients. Assay: immunoSEQ multiplex PCR; the TCRdb copy retains only in-frame clones and omits some. The sample holds 50,000 or so clones, 95% to 96% seen once. Sequenced: blood. Receptor source: a woman between 18 and 30 years old in good health.

The V gene is TRBV7-6, the J gene TRBJ2-3; 13 bases line up with TRBD2. Germline lookup yields CDR1 SGHVS and CDR2 FNYEAQ. CDR3 length: 17 amino acids. V was clipped by 4 bases and J by 0 bases; unmatched bases: 4. The DNA of the CDR3 is TGTGCCAGCAGCTCACTAGCGGGGGGGACTAGCACAGATACGCAGTATTTT. This translates into CASSSLAGGTSTDTQYF.

The V call is TRBV9, the J call TRBJ2-5; tentatively, D is TRBD1 or TRBD2 (6 bases each). CDR1 SGDLS and CDR2 YYNGEE come from the germline V gene. V lost 4 bases to trimming and J lost 2 bases, with 15 bases between them. The CDR3 sequence is 15 residues long. The CDR3 loop reads CASSPRGQPQETQYF. CDR3 in DNA: TGTGCCAGCAGCCCCCGGGGGCAGCCTCAAGAGACCCAGTACTTC.

This chain uses TRBV28 with TRBJ2-7; D is uncertain. There are 14 residues in the CDR3. Germline CDR1 MDHEN, CDR2 SYDVKM. V dropped 3 bases and J dropped 2 bases, with 11 bases sitting between them. CDR3 in DNA: TGTGCCAGCAGTTTTTCGGACGTTCCCTACGAGCAGTACTTC. Its translation: CASSFSDVPYEQYF.

J is TRBJ1-6 and V is TRBV9, with 9 nucleotides matching TRBD1. The germline gives CDR1 SGDLS, CDR2 YYNGEE. V was clipped by 0 bases and J by 10 bases; unmatched bases: 5. There are 15 residues in the CDR3. The chain's CDR3 is CASSVGGTGSSPLHF. The CDR3 coding sequence is TGTGCCAGCAGCGTAGGTGGGACAGGGTCATCACCCCTCCACTTT. Full variable domain (rest looked up from reference TRBV9 and TRBJ1-6): DSGVTQTPKHLITATGQRVTLRCSPRSGDLSVYWYQQSLDQGLQFLIQYYNGEERAKGNILERFSAQQFPDLHSELNLSSLELGDSALYFCASSVGGTGSSPLHFGNGTRLTVT.

The V gene is TRBV25-1, the J gene TRBJ1-5; no definite D call. Germline lookup yields CDR1 MGHDK and CDR2 SYGVNS. This CDR3 has 13 residues. The ends were cut back, 3 bases at V and 1 base at J, with 4 bases in the middle. In nucleotides, the CDR3 is TGTGCCAGCAGTGAGCGGAGCAATCAGCCCCAGCATTTT. This gives the protein CASSERSNQPQHF.

This chain links TRBV30 with TRBJ2-2; TRBD2 is a possible D gene (6 bases). V gave up 5 bases and J gave up 5 bases, with 9 bases separating them. In germline, CDR1 is GTSNPN, CDR2 SVGIG (reference sequence). CDR3 length: 12 amino acids. The DNA for the CDR3 is TGTGCCTGGCTGACTAGGACCGGGGAGCTGTTTTTT. This encodes CAWLTRTGELFF.

This clone was seen only once. CDR3 nucleotide sequence: TGTGCCAGCAGCCTTAGCGGGGGGCATTACGAGCAGTACTTC. It is translated as CASSLSGGHYEQYF. The genes are TRBV2 and TRBJ2-7, with 10 bases matching TRBD2. CDR3 size: 14 residues. The germline V gene encodes CDR1 SNHLY and CDR2 FYNNEI. V lost 6 bases and J lost 4; bases outside the gene matches: 6.

The chain joins TRBV15 to TRBJ2-5; 7 nucleotides align to TRBD1. The germline V gene encodes CDR1 LNHNV and CDR2 YYDKDF (reference sequence). This CDR3 has 18 residues. The trim removed 5 bases at V and 2 bases at J, leaving 17 bases unmatched. Written as DNA, the CDR3 is TGTGCCACCAGCGGCGCATTATGGATGACAGGGTCTCAAGAGACCCAGTACTTC. Its protein is CATSGALWMTGSQETQYF. Using reference TRBV15 and TRBJ2-5 for the parts outside the CDR3, the full variable domain is DAMVIQNPRYQVTQFGKPVTLSCSQTLNHNVMYWYQQKSSQAPKLLFHYYDKDFNNEADTPDNFQSRRPNTSFCFLDIRSPGLGDTAMYLCATSGALWMTGSQETQYFGPGTRLLVL.

The CDR3 protein is CAWSIGGGGYEQYF. CDR3 in DNA: TGTGCCTGGAGTATAGGTGGGGGGGGCTACGAGCAGTACTTC. The chain employs TRBV30 and TRBJ2-7, with TRBD2 matching over 7 bases. The germline V gene encodes CDR1 GTSNPN and CDR2 SVGIG (reference sequence). J lost 3 bases, V lost 2 bases, and 7 bases had no gene match. The CDR3 spans 14 residues.

The chain uses TRBV11-2 and TRBJ2-5; D perhaps matches TRBD2 (5 bases). The CDR3 contains 13 residues. Trimming pared 3 bases from V and 3 bases from J, leaving 8 bases between. Germline CDR1 is SGHAT and CDR2 is FQNNGV. This chain's CDR3 is CASSFEGKETQYF. DNA of the CDR3: TGTGCCAGCAGCTTTGAGGGCAAAGAGACCCAGTACTTC.

The V and J genes are TRBV5-1 and TRBJ2-1; D is perhaps TRBD1 (5 bases). CDR3 size: 15 residues. V shed 0 bases and J shed 7 bases, with 14 bases lying between them. CDR1 is SGHRS, CDR2 YFSETQ, per germline. In DNA form, the CDR3 reads TGCGCCAGCAGCTTGGTGGTGTCAGGGTCAAATGAGCAGTTCTTC. Its protein product is CASSLVVSGSNEQFF.

The V gene is TRBV28, the J gene TRBJ1-2, with 10 bases that match TRBD1. Germline V CDR1 and CDR2: MDHEN, SYDVKM. The CDR3 has 16 amino acids. Trimming took 5 bases from V and 7 from J; bases not matched to a gene: 13. The CDR3 here is CASSGTGDMARPGYTF. DNA of the CDR3: TGTGCCAGCAGTGGGACAGGGGATATGGCTAGGCCTGGCTACACCTTC.

This chain links TRBV2 with TRBJ2-3, with 8 bases aligning to TRBD2. The junction had 17 bases not matched to a gene; V was cut back by 7 bases and J by 5 bases. CDR3 size: 17 residues. The germline CDR1 and CDR2 sequences are SNHLY and FYNNEI. Here the CDR3 reads CASTKDGGGAGQDTQYF. The DNA for the CDR3 is TGTGCCAGCACCAAGGACGGGGGGGGCGCGGGTCAAGATACGCAGTATTTT.